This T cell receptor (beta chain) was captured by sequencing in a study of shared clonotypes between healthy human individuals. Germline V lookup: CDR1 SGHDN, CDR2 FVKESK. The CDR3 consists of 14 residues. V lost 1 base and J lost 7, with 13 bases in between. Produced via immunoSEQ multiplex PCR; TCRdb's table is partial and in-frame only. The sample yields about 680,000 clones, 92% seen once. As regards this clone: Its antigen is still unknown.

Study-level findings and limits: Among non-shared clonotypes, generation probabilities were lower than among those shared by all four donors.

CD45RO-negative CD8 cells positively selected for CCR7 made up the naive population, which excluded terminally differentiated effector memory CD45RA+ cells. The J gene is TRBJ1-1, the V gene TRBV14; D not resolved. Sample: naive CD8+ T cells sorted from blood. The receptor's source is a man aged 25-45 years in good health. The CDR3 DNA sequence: TGTGCCAGCAGCCAAGGCGGGGTCTACGGTGAAGCTTTCTTT. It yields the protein CASSQGGVYGEAFF. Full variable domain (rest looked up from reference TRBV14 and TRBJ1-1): EAGVTQFPSHSVIEKGQTVTLRCDPISGHDNLYWYRRVMGKEIKFLLHFVKESKQDESGMPNNRFLAERTGGTYSTLKVQPAELEDSGVYFCASSQGGVYGEAFFGQGTRLTVV.